This T cell receptor beta chain was observed in a study of T cell clonotyping in hematopoietic cell transplantation. In germline, CDR1 is LNHDA, CDR2 SQIVND (reference sequence). The ends were cut back, 3 bases at V and 2 bases at J, with 8 bases in the middle. The CDR3 is made up of 14 amino acids. Only in-frame clones appear in the TCRdb table, and some are missing; sequencing was by immunoSEQ multiplex PCR. The repertoire includes roughly 37,000 clones, approximately 88% of them detected once, and just under 2% sits in the top ten. The chain joins TRBV19 to TRBJ1-3, with no clear D. The receptor was isolated from a woman aged 40 to 55 in good health. Some clones in this sample may be carry-over from other donors' samples. The sample comprised peripheral blood mononuclear cells. The CDR3 DNA reads TGTGCCAGTAGTATTTCGGCGGCTGGAAACACCATATATTTT. Translated, it gives CASSISAAGNTIYF.